This T cell receptor (beta chain) emerged from a study of blood T cell repertoires in COVID-19. Libraries were prepared by immunoSEQ multiplex PCR; TCRdb keeps only in-frame clonotypes and omits some of them. The repertoire has 350,000 to 400,000 clones, 75% to 90% of them found once; the top ten carry under 8.5%. This receptor was obtained from a woman in her fifties or sixties with COVID-19, enrolled during active disease. What was sequenced was peripheral blood.

The CDR3 is CASSPAGGANQPQHF. As DNA, the CDR3 is TGTGCCAGCTCACCCGCAGGAGGGGCTAATCAGCCCCAGCATTTT. This chain joins TRBV18 and TRBJ1-5; maybe TRBD1 (5 bases). CDR3 length equals 15 residues. CDR1 KGHSH and CDR2 LQKENI come from the germline V gene. V was shortened by 3 bases and J by 4 bases, with 13 bases between the two germline ends.